This TCR beta chain was identified in a study of naive CD8 T cells in extremely preterm neonates. Whole-study results and caveats: Relative to older groups, preterm infants had shorter, less trimmed CDR3s with fewer N additions.

Comment on this clone: The antigen remains undetermined.

The CDR3 sequence is 16 residues long. Unmatched junction bases numbered 13, after V lost 5 bases and J lost 9 bases. CDR1 LNHNV and CDR2 YYDKDF come from the germline V gene (reference sequence). Assay: immunoSEQ multiplex PCR; the TCRdb copy retains only in-frame clones and omits some. The table shows approximately 8,000 clones, with roughly 98% occurring only once. The chain carries TRBV15 and TRBJ1-6; TRBD1 matches 7 bases. This TCR was recovered from a human donor in good health. The sequenced sample was naive CD8+ T cells from blood. The CDR3 bases are TGTGCCACCAGCGGTACTACGGTCAGGGGGAGTTCACCCCTCCACTTT. This codes for CATSGTTVRGSSPLHF.